These 31 T cell receptor beta chains originate from one sample sequenced in a study of T cells in Graves' hyperthyroidism and ophthalmopathy. TCR beta CDR3 region amplification was performed from RNA transcripts. First-round RT-PCR of the TCR CDR3 relied on the HTBI primer set. One entry per CDR3 protein, called by TCRdb with MiXCR from the multiplex PCR reads. This sample has 350,000 to 400,000 distinct CDR3 sequences, with around 14% found just once. Material: blood. These receptors all stem from a woman aged 25 to 39 with Graves' hyperthyroidism.

The V and J genes are TRBV19 and TRBJ2-1, with 11 bases identical to TRBD2. J was trimmed by 4 bases and V by 5 bases; bases with no gene match: 10. The V gene's germline CDR1 is LNHDA and CDR2 SQIVND (reference sequence). The CDR3 has 17 amino acids. CDR3 nucleotide sequence: TGTGCCAGTAGTTCGCGGACTAGCGGGCTAACTTACAATGAGCAGTTCTTC. Amino acid sequence: CASSSRTSGLTYNEQFF.

This clonotype was recorded many times. The V call is TRBV28, the J call TRBJ1-3; TRBD1 agrees at 8 bases. With 4 bases clipped from V and 3 bases from J, the junction kept 11 bases outside the gene matches. The CDR3 loop spans 17 amino acids. Germline V lookup: CDR1 MDHEN, CDR2 SYDVKM. The CDR3 loop reads CASSSSGTGALGNTIYF. CDR3 nucleotides: TGTGCCAGCAGTTCGTCCGGGACAGGAGCTCTTGGAAACACCATATATTTT.

This clonotype was counted ten times or more. CDR3 in DNA: TGTGCCAGCAGCCCGGGACCCACGGGTGAGCAGTTCTTC. It codes for CASSPGPTGEQFF. The chain joins TRBV2 to TRBJ2-1; D could derive from TRBD1 or TRBD2 (5 bases each). This CDR3 contains 13 residues. CDR1 is SNHLY, CDR2 FYNNEI, per germline. V gave up 6 bases and J gave up 9 bases, with 15 bases separating them.

This clonotype has ten or more counts. The gene calls are TRBV12-3 or TRBV12-4 and TRBJ2-1, with 12 bases aligning to TRBD2. This CDR3 spans 14 amino acids. Trimming cost V 11 bases and J 5 bases; bases outside gene matches: 7. The CDR3 DNA follows: TGTGCCTGTCGGACTAGCGGGGCAAACAATGAGCAGTTCTTC. Its translation is CACRTSGANNEQFF.

The chain has TRBV11-2 and TRBJ1-5, with D possibly TRBD1 on 6 matching bases. This CDR3 comprises 14 residues. V was pared by 5 bases and J by 7 bases, with 15 bases between. Germline V lookup: CDR1 SGHAT, CDR2 FQNNGV. The chain's CDR3 is CASSPAGGRQPQHF. The DNA of the CDR3 is TGTGCCAGCAGCCCAGCGGGGGGCAGGCAGCCCCAGCATTTT.

This clonotype was counted at least ten times. The rearrangement links TRBV7-2 to TRBJ2-7; TRBD2 matches at 8 bases. V was clipped by 1 base and J by 3 bases; unmatched bases: 5. The CDR3 is 15 amino acids. CDR1 is SGHTA, CDR2 FQGNSA, per germline. CDR3 protein: CASSLVSGGVYEQYF. CDR3 DNA: TGTGCCAGCAGCTTAGTCTCGGGAGGGGTCTACGAGCAGTACTTC. The full variable domain, in which reference TRBV7-2 and TRBJ2-7 provide the parts outside the CDR3, is GAGVSQSPSNKVTEKGKDVELRCDPISGHTALYWYRQSLGQGLEFLIYFQGNSAPDKSGLPSDRFSAERTGGSVSTLTIQRTQQEDSAVYLCASSLVSGGVYEQYFGPGTRLTVT.

This clonotype was detected many times. The V call is TRBV7-2, the J call TRBJ2-1; the D gene is possibly TRBD1 (5 bases). V lost 1 base to trimming and J lost 7 bases, with 8 bases between them. CDR3 length: 13 amino acids. Germline loops: CDR1 SGHTA, CDR2 FQGNSA. CDR3 sequence: CASSLGRANEQFF. The CDR3 nucleotides read TGTGCCAGCAGCTTAGGCAGGGCGAATGAGCAGTTCTTC.

This clonotype was counted between two and nine times. V gene TRBV27 combines with J gene TRBJ2-7; 7 nucleotides match TRBD2. The CDR3 covers 17 residues. V was clipped by 2 bases and J by 5 bases; unmatched bases: 15. Germline values: CDR1 MNHEY, CDR2 SMNVEV (reference sequence). CDR3 DNA sequence: TGTGCCAGCAGTTTAAGGCGGGGAGGGCTTTCGGCGGACGAGCAGTACTTC. This codes for CASSLRRGGLSADEQYF.

This sequence joins TRBV4-1 and TRBJ2-7, with 9 bases fitting TRBD1. Germline-derived CDR1 and CDR2 are MGHRA and YSYEKL. Trimming took 1 base from V and 2 from J; bases not matched to a gene: 3. This CDR3 contains 15 residues. DNA for the CDR3: TGCGCCAGCAGCCAAGGGACAGGGGCCGCCTACGAGCAGTACTTC. Translating gives CASSQGTGAAYEQYF.

This clonotype was recorded a few times. The chain has TRBV15 and TRBJ1-3; D unclear. Germline V gene lookup returns CDR1 LNHNV and CDR2 YYDKDF (reference sequence). The CDR3 is 14 amino acids. V lost 0 bases to trimming and J lost 0 bases, with 3 bases between them. Here the CDR3 DNA reads TGTGCCACCAGCAGAGACACCTCTGGAAACACCATATATTTT. It yields the protein CATSRDTSGNTIYF.

This sequence joins TRBV6-2 or TRBV6-3 and TRBJ1-4; D not resolved. Trimming shortened V by 7 bases and J by 5 bases, and 11 bases separated the two germline ends. Germline assignment: CDR1 MNHEY and CDR2 SVGEGT. The CDR3 has 13 amino acids. The DNA for the CDR3 is TGTGCCAGCATAGGCCCTTGGAATGAAAAACTGTTTTTT. It specifies CASIGPWNEKLFF.

This clonotype was observed a few times. The chain has TRBV6-1 and TRBJ1-6; 10 nucleotides align to TRBD1. V was clipped by 5 bases and J by 9 bases; unmatched bases: 4. CDR3 length: 14 residues. Germline CDR1 and CDR2: MNHNS and SASEGT. The CDR3 region is CASSYRDRGSPLHF. CDR3 coding DNA: TGTGCCAGCAGTTACCGGGACAGGGGTTCACCCCTCCACTTT.

This clonotype was detected ten times or more. V is TRBV12-3 or TRBV12-4 and J is TRBJ2-3; tentative D call: TRBD1 (6 bases). V lost 5 bases and J lost 9, with 12 bases in between. The CDR3 loop spans 12 amino acids. CDR3 sequence reads: CASSVQGDTQYF. CDR3 DNA: TGTGCCAGCAGTGTACAGGGAGACACGCAGTATTTT.

This clonotype was observed a few times. In DNA, the CDR3 is TGTGCCAGTAGATCAATTGACAGGGGAGGGCGTCAGCCCCAGCATTTT. This encodes CASRSIDRGGRQPQHF. V and J are TRBV19 and TRBJ1-5; 8 positions agree with TRBD1. CDR3 size: 16 residues. Trimming removed 6 bases from V and 6 bases from J; junction bases left unmatched: 13. In germline, CDR1 is LNHDA, CDR2 SQIVND (reference sequence).

This clonotype was seen repeatedly, ten times or more. The chain combines TRBV3-1 with TRBJ1-5; D not certain. The CDR3 is 13 residues long. Germline values: CDR1 LGHDT, CDR2 YNNKEL (reference sequence). V was shortened by 4 bases and J by 0 bases, with 4 bases between the two germline ends. The CDR3 is CASSLNSNQPQHF. The CDR3 region has the DNA TGTGCCAGCAGCCTCAATAGCAATCAGCCCCAGCATTTT.

V and J are TRBV9 and TRBJ2-2; D is possibly TRBD1 or TRBD2 (5 bases each). There are 14 residues in the CDR3. Germline lookup yields CDR1 SGDLS and CDR2 YYNGEE. The ends were cut back, 1 base at V and 6 bases at J, with 10 bases in the middle. CDR3 sequence (DNA): TGTGCCAGCAGCGTATTTGGGGACCCCGGGGAGCTGTTTTTT. Residues: CASSVFGDPGELFF.

This clonotype came up many times. The chain is built from TRBV2 and TRBJ1-1; D may be TRBD1 (5 bases). The CDR3 has 12 residues. Germline V CDR1 and CDR2: SNHLY, FYNNEI. V was pared by 10 bases and J by 4 bases, with 13 bases between. The DNA for the CDR3 is TGTGCCACTCCGTCGGGGCCCACTGAAGCTTTCTTT. It is translated as CATPSGPTEAFF.

This clonotype showed up many times. The chain employs TRBV3-1 and TRBJ2-3, with unresolved D. The CDR3 is 13 amino acids. CDR1 and CDR2 (germline): LGHDT, YNNKEL (reference sequence). V lost 0 bases and J lost 6, with 7 bases in between. The CDR3 coding sequence is TGTGCCAGCAGCCAAGAGCCCCGGGATACGCAGTATTTT. It is translated as CASSQEPRDTQYF.

This clonotype was seen a few times. The chain is built from TRBV20-1 and TRBJ2-7, with 7 bases aligning to TRBD1. Germline V gene sequence: CDR1 DFQATT, CDR2 SNEGSKA (reference sequence). V lost 6 bases to trimming and J lost 3 bases; unmatched junction nucleotides: 5. This CDR3 comprises 12 residues. CDR3 amino acids: CSALGTDYEQYF. The CDR3 DNA sequence: TGCAGTGCCCTGGGGACAGACTACGAGCAGTACTTC.

This clonotype was observed a few times. The V and J genes are TRBV7-6 and TRBJ2-1; TRBD1 matches 8 bases. With V trimmed by 3 bases and J by 4 bases, 8 bases remained unmatched. Germline lookup yields CDR1 SGHVS and CDR2 FNYEAQ. The CDR3 runs to 16 residues. Written as DNA, the CDR3 is TGTGCCAGCAGCTTGGATACCGGGACAGGTTACAATGAGCAGTTCTTC. Translated: CASSLDTGTGYNEQFF.

This clonotype has a count of ten or more. V gene TRBV3-1 combines with J gene TRBJ2-7; D is perhaps TRBD1 or TRBD2 (6 bases each). Germline V gene data show CDR1 as LGHDT and CDR2 as YNNKEL (reference sequence). CDR3 length: 14 residues. The ends were cut back, 4 bases at V and 2 bases at J, with 12 bases in the middle. CDR3 nucleotide sequence: TGTGCCAGCAGCCCGGGACGGGGGCCCTACGAGCAGTACTTC. Protein: CASSPGRGPYEQYF.

This clonotype was counted ten times or more. CDR3 DNA: TGTGCCAGCAGCACCGTGAACAGGGCCCAAGAGACCCAGTACTTC. Translating it yields CASSTVNRAQETQYF. The rearrangement uses TRBV7-9 and TRBJ2-5, with TRBD1 as a possible D gene (6 bases). CDR1 and CDR2 from the germline V gene are SEHNR and FQNEAQ (reference sequence). Trimming cost V 5 bases and J 1 base, with 14 bases left between them. The CDR3 has 15 amino acids.

This clonotype showed up many times. The rearrangement uses TRBV30 and TRBJ2-1; D unclear. In germline, CDR1 is GTSNPN, CDR2 SVGIG (reference sequence). This CDR3 spans 11 amino acids. Trimming removed 4 bases from V and 3 bases from J, with 4 bases in between. CDR3 coding DNA: TGTGCCTGGAAGGACTACAATGAGCAGTTCTTC. This translates into CAWKDYNEQFF.

This clonotype was counted ten times or more. The V gene is TRBV12-3 or TRBV12-4, the J gene TRBJ2-7; tentatively, D is TRBD1 or TRBD2 (7 bases each). V lost 6 bases and J 7 bases, leaving 25 bases between the germline ends. The CDR3 covers 16 residues. As DNA, the CDR3 is TGTGCCAGCAGCCCTAGGCGACAGGGCCTGGGGGGGGAGCAGTACTTC. As protein: CASSPRRQGLGGEQYF.

This clonotype was detected only a few times. The chain combines TRBV5-1 with TRBJ1-1; no firm D call. CDR1 and CDR2 (germline): SGHRS, YFSETQ. The V gene lost 0 bases and the J gene lost 5 bases, with 11 bases spanning the gap. The CDR3 has 14 amino acids. The CDR3 DNA sequence: TGCGCCAGCAGCTTGGTTGTATCAGGTACTGAAGCTTTCTTT. Translated, it gives CASSLVVSGTEAFF.

This clonotype was observed a handful of times. The rearrangement uses TRBV18 and TRBJ1-2; 8 positions agree with TRBD1. This CDR3 comprises 14 residues. Germline-derived CDR1 and CDR2 are KGHSH and LQKENI. Unmatched junction bases numbered 7, after V lost 2 bases and J lost 8 bases. CDR3 nucleotides: TGTGCCAGCTCACCATCGCAGGGGGCTGGCGGCTACACCTTC. This encodes CASSPSQGAGGYTF.

This clonotype showed up just a few times. The V gene is TRBV20-1, the J gene TRBJ2-3; 7 bases agree with TRBD2. The junction had 4 bases not matched to a gene; V was cut back by 1 base and J by 3 bases. The germline CDR1 and CDR2 sequences are DFQATT and SNEGSKA (reference sequence). The CDR3 covers 14 residues. The CDR3 region has the DNA TGCAGTGCTAGAGGACTAGCTAATACAGATACGCAGTATTTT. This gives the protein CSARGLANTDTQYF.

This clonotype has a handful of counts. The V call is TRBV9, the J call TRBJ1-1; 7 bases align to TRBD1. Unmatched junction bases numbered 6, after V lost 0 bases and J lost 7 bases. CDR1 and CDR2 (germline): SGDLS, YYNGEE. CDR3 length: 14 amino acids. The chain's CDR3 is CASSVVRGQGEAFF. DNA of the CDR3: TGTGCCAGCAGCGTAGTGAGGGGGCAGGGTGAAGCTTTCTTT.

In this sample, this clonotype turned up many times. The chain recombines TRBV12-3 or TRBV12-4 with TRBJ2-1, with 7 positions matching TRBD1. Unmatched junction bases numbered 4, after V lost 1 base and J lost 4 bases. This CDR3 comprises 15 residues. The CDR3 sequence: CASSLVRGRYNEQFF. DNA of the CDR3: TGTGCCAGCAGTTTAGTGAGGGGGCGGTACAATGAGCAGTTCTTC.

Ten or more counts support this clonotype. V gene TRBV20-1 combines with J gene TRBJ2-7; TRBD1 might be the D (7 bases). Germline values: CDR1 DFQATT, CDR2 SNEGSKA (reference sequence). Between the trimmed V and J ends, which lost 3 bases and 3 bases, there was a span of 24 bases. This CDR3 is 17 amino acids long. CDR3 sequence reads: CSASKLFGGQSNYEQYF. CDR3 in DNA: TGCAGTGCTAGCAAATTATTCGGGGGACAGTCCAACTACGAGCAGTACTTC.

This clonotype was seen more than once but under ten times. The genes are TRBV12-3 or TRBV12-4 and TRBJ2-2, with a tentative D call TRBD1 (5 bases). The length of the CDR3 is 14 residues. V was clipped by 5 bases and J by 5 bases, with 12 bases between them. CDR3 sequence (DNA): TGTGCCAGCAGTCAGCAGGGAAGTACCGGGGAGCTGTTTTTT. It specifies CASSQQGSTGELFF.